This entry features one T cell receptor (beta chain) sequence. The sample originates from a study of blood T cell repertoires in COVID-19. Study background: Donors in the United States, Italy and Spain gave samples during acute or convalescent COVID-19. PBMCs, B-cell-depleted T cells, or T cells were the source of the cDNA or gDNA that made up the material.

Between the trimmed V and J ends, which lost 6 bases and 3 bases, there was a span of 17 bases. Per the germline V gene, CDR1 is LNHDA and CDR2 is SQIVND (reference sequence). This CDR3 contains 16 residues. As processed by the authors: Amplification of reference gene primers provided the estimated nucleated cell counts. Using immunoSEQ multiplex PCR, the repertoire was profiled, and TCRdb retains in-frame clones only, with some absent. That table is the source of V, J and clone size, and D and trimming were worked out from the DNA. Of more than 95,000 clones listed, about 83% were seen once; the top ten hold around 5%.

The receptor was isolated from a human donor in a cohort sampled during active COVID-19. This chain connects TRBV19 to TRBJ1-4, with D possibly matching TRBD1 (5 bases). Sample: peripheral blood. This CDR3 reads CASSMLGGAANEKLFF. Written as DNA, the CDR3 is TGTGCCAGTAGCATGCTGGGGGGAGCGGCTAATGAAAAACTGTTTTTT.